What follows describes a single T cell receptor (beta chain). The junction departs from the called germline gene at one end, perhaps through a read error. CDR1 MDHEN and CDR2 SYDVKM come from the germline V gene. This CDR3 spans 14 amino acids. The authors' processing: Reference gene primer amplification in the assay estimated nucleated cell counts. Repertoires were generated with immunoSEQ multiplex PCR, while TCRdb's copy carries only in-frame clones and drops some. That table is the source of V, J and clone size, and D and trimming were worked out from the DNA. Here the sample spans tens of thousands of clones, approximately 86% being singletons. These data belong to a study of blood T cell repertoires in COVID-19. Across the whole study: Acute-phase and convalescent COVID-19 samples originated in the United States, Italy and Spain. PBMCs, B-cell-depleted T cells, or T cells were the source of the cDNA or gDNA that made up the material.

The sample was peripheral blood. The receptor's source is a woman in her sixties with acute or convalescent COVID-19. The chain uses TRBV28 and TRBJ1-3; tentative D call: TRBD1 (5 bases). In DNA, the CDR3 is TGTGCCAGCTGTTTTGGGGCAAGGGCATACACCATATATTTT. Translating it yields CASCFGARAYTIYF.